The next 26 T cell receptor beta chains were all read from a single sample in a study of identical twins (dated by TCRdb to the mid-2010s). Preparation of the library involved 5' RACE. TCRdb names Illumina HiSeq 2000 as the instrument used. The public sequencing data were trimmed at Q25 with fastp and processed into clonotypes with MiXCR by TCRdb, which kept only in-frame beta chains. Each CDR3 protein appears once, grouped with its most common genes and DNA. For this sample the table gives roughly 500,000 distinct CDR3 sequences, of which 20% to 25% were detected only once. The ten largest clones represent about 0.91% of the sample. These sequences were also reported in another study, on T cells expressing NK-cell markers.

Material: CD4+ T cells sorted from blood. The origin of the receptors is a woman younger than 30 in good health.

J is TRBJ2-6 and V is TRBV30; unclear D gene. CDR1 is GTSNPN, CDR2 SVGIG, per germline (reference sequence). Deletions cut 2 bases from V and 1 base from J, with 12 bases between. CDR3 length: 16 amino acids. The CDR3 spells CAWSRAVPSGANVLTF. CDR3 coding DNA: TGTGCCTGGAGTAGGGCCGTCCCATCTGGGGCCAACGTCCTGACTTTC.

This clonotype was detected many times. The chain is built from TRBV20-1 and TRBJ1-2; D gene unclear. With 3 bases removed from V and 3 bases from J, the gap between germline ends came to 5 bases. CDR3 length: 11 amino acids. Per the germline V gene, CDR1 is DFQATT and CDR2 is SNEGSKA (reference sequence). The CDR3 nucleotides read TGCAGTGCTAGCATAGACTATGGCTACACCTTC. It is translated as CSASIDYGYTF.

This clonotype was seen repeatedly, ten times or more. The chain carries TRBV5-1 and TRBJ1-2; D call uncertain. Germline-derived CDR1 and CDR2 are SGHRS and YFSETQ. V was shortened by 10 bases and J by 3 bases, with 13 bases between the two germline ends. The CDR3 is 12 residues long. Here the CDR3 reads CAARNGDYGYTF. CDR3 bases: TGCGCCGCACGGAACGGAGACTATGGCTACACCTTC. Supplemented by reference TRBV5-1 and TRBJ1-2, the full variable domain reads KAGVTQTPRYLIKTRGQQVTLSCSPISGHRSVSWYQQTPGQGLQFLFEYFSETQRNKGNFPGRFSGRQFSNSRSEMNVSTLELGDSALYLCAARNGDYGYTFGSGTRLTVV.

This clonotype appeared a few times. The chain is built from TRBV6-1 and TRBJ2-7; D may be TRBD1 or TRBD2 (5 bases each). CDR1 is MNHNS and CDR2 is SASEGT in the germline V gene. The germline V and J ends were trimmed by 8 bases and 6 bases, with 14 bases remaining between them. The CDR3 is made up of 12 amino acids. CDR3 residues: CASLRGAGEQYF. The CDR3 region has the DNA TGTGCCAGCCTGCGAGGGGCTGGCGAGCAGTACTTC.

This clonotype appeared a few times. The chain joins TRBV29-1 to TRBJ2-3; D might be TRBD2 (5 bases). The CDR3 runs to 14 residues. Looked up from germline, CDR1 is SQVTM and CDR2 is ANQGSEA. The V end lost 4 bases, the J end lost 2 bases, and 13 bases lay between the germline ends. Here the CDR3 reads CSVVASRDTDTQYF. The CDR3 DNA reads TGCAGCGTTGTGGCTAGCCGAGACACAGATACGCAGTATTTT.

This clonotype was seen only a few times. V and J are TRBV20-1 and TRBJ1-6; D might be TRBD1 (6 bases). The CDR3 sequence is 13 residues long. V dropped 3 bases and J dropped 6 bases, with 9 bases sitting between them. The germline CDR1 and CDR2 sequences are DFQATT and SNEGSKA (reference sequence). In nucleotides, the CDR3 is TGCAGTGCTAGTTTGGACAGTAATTCACCCCTCCACTTT. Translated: CSASLDSNSPLHF.

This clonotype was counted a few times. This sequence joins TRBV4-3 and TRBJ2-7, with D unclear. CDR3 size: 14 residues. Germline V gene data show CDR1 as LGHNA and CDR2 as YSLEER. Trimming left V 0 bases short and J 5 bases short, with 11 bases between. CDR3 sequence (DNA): TGCGCCAGCAGCCAAGAGGTAGGGCCCCACGAGCAGTACTTC. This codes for CASSQEVGPHEQYF.

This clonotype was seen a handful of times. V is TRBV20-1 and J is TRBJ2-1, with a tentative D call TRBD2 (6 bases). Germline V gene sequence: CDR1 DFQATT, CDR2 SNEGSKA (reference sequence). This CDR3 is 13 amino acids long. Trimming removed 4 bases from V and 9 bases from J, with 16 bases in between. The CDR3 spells CSAKRGRSGEQFF. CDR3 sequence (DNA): TGCAGTGCTAAAAGAGGGAGGTCGGGTGAGCAGTTCTTC.

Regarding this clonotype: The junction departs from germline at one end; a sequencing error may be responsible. CDR3: CASSLRRSDTQYF. CDR3 DNA sequence: TGTGCTAGCAGCTTAAGGAGGTCAGATACGCAGTATTTT. This chain links TRBV7-7 with TRBJ2-3, with D maybe TRBD2 (5 bases). The CDR3 consists of 13 residues. CDR1 and CDR2 (germline): SSHAT, FNYEAQ (reference sequence).

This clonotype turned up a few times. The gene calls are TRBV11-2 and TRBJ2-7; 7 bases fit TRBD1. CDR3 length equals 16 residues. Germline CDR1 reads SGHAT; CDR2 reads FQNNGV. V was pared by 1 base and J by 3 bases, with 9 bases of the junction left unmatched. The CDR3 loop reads CASSLGGTALYYEQYF. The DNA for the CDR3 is TGTGCCAGCAGCTTAGGAGGGACAGCATTATACTACGAGCAGTACTTC.

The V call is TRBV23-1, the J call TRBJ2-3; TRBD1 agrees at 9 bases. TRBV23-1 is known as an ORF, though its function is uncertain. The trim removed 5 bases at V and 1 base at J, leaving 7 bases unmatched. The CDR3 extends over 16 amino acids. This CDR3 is CASSIIRDRGTDTQYF. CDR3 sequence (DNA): TGCGCCAGCAGTATAATCCGGGACAGGGGCACAGATACGCAGTATTTT.

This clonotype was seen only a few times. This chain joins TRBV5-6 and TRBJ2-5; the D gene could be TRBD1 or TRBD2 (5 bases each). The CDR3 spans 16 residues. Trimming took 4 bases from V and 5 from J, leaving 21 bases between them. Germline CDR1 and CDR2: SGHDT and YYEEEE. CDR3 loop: CASSIGGTAFGETQYF. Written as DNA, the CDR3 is TGTGCCAGCAGCATTGGGGGTACGGCGTTCGGCGAGACCCAGTACTTC.

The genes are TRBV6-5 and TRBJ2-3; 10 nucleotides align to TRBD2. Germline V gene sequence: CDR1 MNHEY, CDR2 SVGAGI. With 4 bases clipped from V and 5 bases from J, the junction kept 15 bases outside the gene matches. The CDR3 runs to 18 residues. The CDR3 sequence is CASSSRLAGVGVRDTQYF. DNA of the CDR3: TGTGCCAGCAGTTCTAGGCTAGCGGGAGTCGGCGTTCGAGATACGCAGTATTTT.

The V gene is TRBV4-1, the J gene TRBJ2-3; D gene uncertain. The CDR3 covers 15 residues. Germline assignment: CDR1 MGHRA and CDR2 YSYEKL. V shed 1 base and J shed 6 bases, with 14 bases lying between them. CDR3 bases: TGCGCCAGCAGCCAAGTTCTGCCATTTTGGGATACGCAGTATTTT. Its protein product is CASSQVLPFWDTQYF.

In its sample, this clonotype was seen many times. The CDR3 spells CSVEEGSRNEQFF. The CDR3 DNA reads as TGCAGCGTTGAAGAGGGGTCTCGTAATGAGCAGTTCTTC. V usage is TRBV29-1 and J usage is TRBJ2-1; D is unclear. CDR1 is SQVTM and CDR2 is ANQGSEA in the germline V gene. The CDR3 is 13 residues long. V was trimmed by 0 bases and J by 7 bases, leaving 10 bases between them.

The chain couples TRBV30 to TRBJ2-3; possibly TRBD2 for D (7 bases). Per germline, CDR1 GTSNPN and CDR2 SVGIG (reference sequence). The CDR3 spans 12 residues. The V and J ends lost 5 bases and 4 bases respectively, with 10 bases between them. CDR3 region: CAWGGGADTQYF. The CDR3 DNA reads TGTGCCTGGGGGGGGGGCGCAGATACGCAGTATTTT.

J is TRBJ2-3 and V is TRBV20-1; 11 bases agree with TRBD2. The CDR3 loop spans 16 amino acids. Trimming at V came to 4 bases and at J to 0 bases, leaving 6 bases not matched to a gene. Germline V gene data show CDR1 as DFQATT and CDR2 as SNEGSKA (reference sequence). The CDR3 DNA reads TGCAGTGCTATGGGACTAGCGGAGACTAGCACAGATACGCAGTATTTT. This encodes CSAMGLAETSTDTQYF.

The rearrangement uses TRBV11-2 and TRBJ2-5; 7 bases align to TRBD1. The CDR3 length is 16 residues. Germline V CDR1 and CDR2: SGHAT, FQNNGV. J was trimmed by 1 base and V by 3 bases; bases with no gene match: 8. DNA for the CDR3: TGTGCCAGCAGCTTCCGAGGACAGGTATCCCAAGAGACCCAGTACTTC. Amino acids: CASSFRGQVSQETQYF.

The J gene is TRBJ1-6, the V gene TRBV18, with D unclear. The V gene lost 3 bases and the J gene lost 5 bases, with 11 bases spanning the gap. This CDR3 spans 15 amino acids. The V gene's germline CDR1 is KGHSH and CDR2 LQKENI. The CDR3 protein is CASSPPGTDNSPLHF. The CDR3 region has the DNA TGTGCCAGCTCACCCCCCGGAACGGATAATTCACCCCTCCACTTT.

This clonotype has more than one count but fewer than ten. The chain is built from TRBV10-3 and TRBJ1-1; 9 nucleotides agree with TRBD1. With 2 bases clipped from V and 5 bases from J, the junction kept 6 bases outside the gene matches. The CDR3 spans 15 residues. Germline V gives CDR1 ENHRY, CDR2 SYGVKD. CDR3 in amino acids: CAISEGTGGWTEAFF. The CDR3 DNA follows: TGTGCCATCAGTGAGGGTACAGGGGGCTGGACTGAAGCTTTCTTT.

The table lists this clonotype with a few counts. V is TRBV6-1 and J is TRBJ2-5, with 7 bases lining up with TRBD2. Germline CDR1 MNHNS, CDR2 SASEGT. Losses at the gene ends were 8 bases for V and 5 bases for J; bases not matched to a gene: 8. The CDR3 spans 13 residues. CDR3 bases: TGTGCCAGCGTCAATCGCGGGAGCGAGACCCAGTACTTC. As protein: CASVNRGSETQYF.

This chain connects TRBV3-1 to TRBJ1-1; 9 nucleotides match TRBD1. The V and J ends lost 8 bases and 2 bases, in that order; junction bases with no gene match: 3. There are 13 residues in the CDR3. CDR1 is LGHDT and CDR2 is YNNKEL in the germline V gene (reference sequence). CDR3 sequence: CASGGQGNTEAFF. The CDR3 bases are TGTGCCAGCGGGGGACAGGGAAACACTGAAGCTTTCTTT.

The DNA of the CDR3 is TGTGCCAGCAGCCCACTAGCGGGAGCGACCGGGGAGCTGTTTTTT. Translating it yields CASSPLAGATGELFF. V and J are TRBV3-1 and TRBJ2-2; 11 nucleotides line up with TRBD2. Germline values: CDR1 LGHDT, CDR2 YNNKEL (reference sequence). The CDR3 is made up of 15 amino acids. Trimming at V came to 4 bases and at J to 5 bases, leaving 3 bases not matched to a gene.

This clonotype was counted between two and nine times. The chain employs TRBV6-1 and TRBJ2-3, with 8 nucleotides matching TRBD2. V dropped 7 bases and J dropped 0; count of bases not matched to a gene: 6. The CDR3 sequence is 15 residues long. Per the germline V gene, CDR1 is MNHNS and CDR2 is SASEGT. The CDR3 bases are TGTGCCAGCATCCTTTCTAGCGGGAGCACAGATACGCAGTATTTT. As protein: CASILSSGSTDTQYF.

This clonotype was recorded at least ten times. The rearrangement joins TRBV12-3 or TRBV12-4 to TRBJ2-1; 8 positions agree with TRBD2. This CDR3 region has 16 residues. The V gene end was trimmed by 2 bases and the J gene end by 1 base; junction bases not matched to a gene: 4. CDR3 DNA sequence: TGTGCCAGCAGTTTATCGGCGGGAGGTTCCTACAATGAGCAGTTCTTC. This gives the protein CASSLSAGGSYNEQFF.

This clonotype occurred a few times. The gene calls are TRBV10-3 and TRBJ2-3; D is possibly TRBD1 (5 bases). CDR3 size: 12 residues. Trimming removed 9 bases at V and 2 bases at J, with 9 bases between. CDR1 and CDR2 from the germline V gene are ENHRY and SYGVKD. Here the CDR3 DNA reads TGTGCCATTGGGGCCGACACAGATACGCAGTATTTT. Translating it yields CAIGADTDTQYF.